These T cell receptor beta chains were read from a single sample in a study of beta chain features in type 1 diabetes. Clones were sequenced by immunoSEQ multiplex PCR, and TCRdb holds only the in-frame ones, with some missing. Found here are some 280,000 clones, around 15% of them singletons; the top ten hold about 0.015%. Sequenced: naive CD4+ T cells from blood. Every receptor here comes from a man under 40 with type 1 diabetes. Each CDR3 is given with its conserved first and last residue. The order of the fields is D gene, V gene, clone size, J gene, CDR3 DNA, CDR3 protein. The D gene is left open where the match is weak. Clone size, where shown, is once, few, many, or a class for clones that have expanded.

D gene: TRBD1; V gene: TRBV5-1; clone size: few; J gene: TRBJ2-3; CDR3 DNA: TGCGCCAGCAGCTTTGCGGGACAGGGGACAGATACGCAGTATTTT; CDR3 protein: CASSFAGQGTDTQYF
D gene: TRBD1; V gene: TRBV7-2; clone size: few; J gene: TRBJ1-2; CDR3 DNA: TGTGCCAGCAGTCCCCGACAGGGACGGGATGGCTACACCTTC; CDR3 protein: CASSPRQGRDGYTF
D gene: TRBD1; V gene: TRBV5-4; clone size: .; J gene: TRBJ2-7; CDR3 DNA: TGTGCCAGCAGCTTGCGGCAGGGGGTAGGCGAGCAGTACTTC; CDR3 protein: CASSLRQGVGEQYF
D gene: .; V gene: TRBV9; clone size: .; J gene: TRBJ2-4; CDR3 DNA: TGTGCCAGCAGCGTAGTCCCAGCAGGAAACATTCAGTACTTC; CDR3 protein: CASSVVPAGNIQYF
D gene: TRBD1; V gene: TRBV28; clone size: few; J gene: TRBJ2-1; CDR3 DNA: TGTGCCAGCAGGATAATCGGGACAGGCCACAATGAGCAGTTCTTC; CDR3 protein: CASRIIGTGHNEQFF
D gene: .; V gene: TRBV9; clone size: .; J gene: TRBJ1-1; CDR3 DNA: TGTGCCAGCAGCCCCAGGATGAACACTGAAGCTTTCTTT; CDR3 protein: CASSPRMNTEAFF
D gene: .; V gene: TRBV4-3; clone size: .; J gene: TRBJ2-5; CDR3 DNA: TGCGCCAGCAGCCAAGGGAGAGGCGTAGAGACCCAGTACTTC; CDR3 protein: CASSQGRGVETQYF
D gene: .; V gene: TRBV5-1; clone size: few; J gene: TRBJ2-2; CDR3 DNA: TGCGCCAGCAGCTTGTTCGACAGCAACACCGGGGAGCTGTTTTTT; CDR3 protein: CASSLFDSNTGELFF
D gene: .; V gene: TRBV5-4; clone size: .; J gene: TRBJ1-5; CDR3 DNA: TGTGCCAGCAGCTCCGGGGGGCCAGGGATTCAGCCCCAGCATTTT; CDR3 protein: CASSSGGPGIQPQHF
D gene: TRBD1; V gene: TRBV27; clone size: .; J gene: TRBJ2-7; CDR3 DNA: TGTGCCAGCAGTTTATTCCCGACAGGGGGCTACGAGCAGTACTTC; CDR3 protein: CASSLFPTGGYEQYF
D gene: .; V gene: TRBV9; clone size: .; J gene: TRBJ1-1; CDR3 DNA: TGTGCCAGCAGCGTACTCCAGTCTTCCACTGAAGCTTTCTTT; CDR3 protein: CASSVLQSSTEAFF
D gene: TRBD1; V gene: TRBV28; clone size: few; J gene: TRBJ2-5; CDR3 DNA: TGTGCCAGCAGTTTAAACAGGGGGAAGCAAGAGACCCAGTACTTC; CDR3 protein: CASSLNRGKQETQYF
D gene: TRBD2; V gene: TRBV5-6; clone size: few; J gene: TRBJ2-1; CDR3 DNA: TGTGCCAGCTCTTACGGACTAGACGGCGATGAGCAGTTCTTC; CDR3 protein: CASSYGLDGDEQFF
D gene: .; V gene: TRBV9; clone size: .; J gene: TRBJ2-7; CDR3 DNA: TGTGCCAGCAGCGTAGGACTAGATAGCTCCTACGAGCAGTACTTC; CDR3 protein: CASSVGLDSSYEQYF
D gene: .; V gene: TRBV6-5; clone size: .; J gene: TRBJ2-5; CDR3 DNA: TGTGCCAGCAGTAGGCAGGGCGAGACCCAGTACTTC; CDR3 protein: CASSRQGETQYF
D gene: .; V gene: TRBV7-8; clone size: few; J gene: TRBJ1-4; CDR3 DNA: TGTGCCGGGAGGGGAAGAGGTGAAAAACTGTTTTTT; CDR3 protein: CAGRGRGEKLFF
D gene: .; V gene: TRBV6-6; clone size: few; J gene: TRBJ2-2; CDR3 DNA: TGTGCCAGCAGTTGGGCCGCGAACACCGGGGAGCTGTTTTTT; CDR3 protein: CASSWAANTGELFF
D gene: .; V gene: TRBV28; clone size: .; J gene: TRBJ2-7; CDR3 DNA: TGTGCCAGCATGCAGCGGGTTACTACCTACGAGCAGTACTTC; CDR3 protein: CASMQRVTTYEQYF
D gene: .; V gene: TRBV9; clone size: .; J gene: TRBJ2-1; CDR3 DNA: TGTGCCAGCAGCGCCCCGGGGGGCTCGGATGAGCAGTTCTTC; CDR3 protein: CASSAPGGSDEQFF
D gene: .; V gene: TRBV11-2; clone size: .; J gene: TRBJ2-1; CDR3 DNA: TGTGCCAGCAGCTTAGATATGTCTAGTCTGGGCAATGAGCAGTTCTTC; CDR3 protein: CASSLDMSSLGNEQFF
D gene: .; V gene: TRBV9; clone size: .; J gene: TRBJ2-1; CDR3 DNA: TGTGCCAGCAGCGTAGAATCAGGGATAGCATACAATGAGCAGTTCTTC; CDR3 protein: CASSVESGIAYNEQFF
D gene: .; V gene: TRBV27; clone size: .; J gene: TRBJ2-1; CDR3 DNA: TGTGCCAGCAGTTCCCCCGGGACACCGAGCTCCTACAATGAGCAGTTCTTC; CDR3 protein: CASSSPGTPSSYNEQFF
D gene: .; V gene: TRBV28; clone size: .; J gene: TRBJ1-5; CDR3 DNA: TGTGCCAGCAGTTCGGGAAGGAGGGGAGCTCAGCCCCAGCATTTT; CDR3 protein: CASSSGRRGAQPQHF
D gene: TRBD1; V gene: TRBV4-2; clone size: few; J gene: TRBJ2-7; CDR3 DNA: TGTGCCAGCAGCCACGCAAGTGTAGGACAGGGATCCTACGAGCAGTACTTC; CDR3 protein: CASSHASVGQGSYEQYF
D gene: .; V gene: TRBV20-1; clone size: .; J gene: TRBJ1-1; CDR3 DNA: TGCAGTGCTAGACGGGAGGCTGAAGCTTTCTTT; CDR3 protein: CSARREAEAFF